The rows below give T cell receptor beta chains drawn from one sample of a study of CD8+CD57+ T cells in acquired aplastic anemia. MiXCR was run by TCRdb on the reads, yielding one entry per CDR3 protein. The sample shows 170,000 or so distinct CDR3 sequences, around 63% of them seen only once. Sequencing was done on a sample of sorted CD4+, CD8+, or CD8+CD57+ T cells (not recorded which) from PBMCs. These receptors were collected from a human donor with aplastic anemia. The CDR3 runs from the conserved cysteine through the conserved F or W. D genes are given only for firm matches. The listing skips clone size in some rows; elsewhere it reads once, few, many or a size class.

cdr3_aa cdr3_nt clone_size j_call v_call d_call
CAISDGGLGGYTF TGTGCCATCAGTGATGGGGGCTTAGGTGGCTACACCTTC . TRBJ1-2 TRBV10-3 .
CASSAGTRPYEQYF TGTGCCAGCAGCGCCGGGACAAGGCCCTACGAGCAGTACTTC . TRBJ2-7 TRBV7-9 .
CASARDRDHEQYF TGTGCCAGCGCGAGGGACAGGGACCACGAGCAGTACTTC . TRBJ2-7 TRBV9 TRBD1
CASSLGGPPRDGYTF TGTGCCAGCAGCTTGGGAGGGCCTCCGCGGGATGGCTACACCTTC . TRBJ1-2 TRBV7-9 .
CASSQDGGNEQFF TGCGCCAGCAGCCAAGACGGCGGCAATGAGCAGTTCTTC . TRBJ2-1 TRBV4-1 .
CAASSGYEQYF TGTGCCGCCTCCTCCGGGTACGAGCAGTACTTC . TRBJ2-7 TRBV6-1 .
CASSIGLTSGGAGETQYF TGTGCCAGTAGTATAGGTCTGACTAGCGGGGGGGCCGGGGAGACCCAGTACTTC . TRBJ2-5 TRBV19 TRBD2
CSVSGGCFNEQFF TGCAGCGTTTCCGGGGGTTGCTTTAATGAGCAGTTCTTC . TRBJ2-1 TRBV29-1 .
CSAKTDGTEETQYF TGCAGTGCTAAAACCGACGGGACGGAAGAGACCCAGTACTTC . TRBJ2-5 TRBV20-1 .
CASSLLLLGAQETQYF TGTGCCAGCAGCTTGCTCTTACTTGGGGCCCAAGAGACCCAGTACTTC once TRBJ2-5 TRBV5-4 .
CSAEGASNEQFF TGCAGTGCGGAGGGCGCGAGCAATGAGCAGTTCTTC . TRBJ2-1 TRBV20-1 .
CSAPVSRRTGELFF TGCAGTGCTCCCGTTAGTCGGCGCACCGGGGAGCTGTTTTTT . TRBJ2-2 TRBV20-1 .
CSAAKSGNTIYF TGCAGTGCGGCAAAATCTGGAAACACCATATATTTT . TRBJ1-3 TRBV20-1 .
CASSQDRETAEAFF TGTGCCAGCAGTCAGGACAGGGAAACCGCTGAAGCTTTCTTT many TRBJ1-1 TRBV12-3/TRBV12-4 TRBD1
CAWSNGQGAEAFF TGTGCCTGGAGTAATGGGCAGGGGGCTGAAGCTTTCTTT many TRBJ1-1 TRBV30 TRBD1
CAISRETGARDGQYF TGTGCCATCAGCAGAGAGACAGGGGCGAGGGATGGGCAGTACTTC . TRBJ2-7 TRBV15 TRBD1
CASSLEQGDSGANVLTF TGCGCCAGCAGCTTGGAACAGGGTGACTCTGGGGCCAACGTCCTGACTTTC . TRBJ2-6 TRBV5-1 .
CASSYSEGARQPQHF TGTGCCAGCAGTTACTCGGAGGGGGCTCGTCAGCCCCAGCATTTT once TRBJ1-5 TRBV10-3 TRBD1
CASRADRVINTEAFF TGCGCCAGCAGGGCCGACAGGGTCATTAACACTGAAGCTTTCTTT . TRBJ1-1 TRBV10-2 TRBD1